A selection of T cell receptor beta chains follows, all from one sample in a study of OX40 agonist ivuxolimab in advanced cancers. Data came from immunoSEQ multiplex PCR; TCRdb stores just in-frame clones and leaves some out. The sample includes some 25,000 clones, just under 85% seen only once; the top ten take approximately 25%. Sequencing used CD4+ or CD8+ T cells sorted from blood, obtained in a trial of the OX40 agonist ivuxolimab. Receptor source: an adult with an advanced solid tumor such as melanoma, head and neck, liver or kidney cancer. The CDR3 runs from the conserved cysteine through the conserved F or W. A D gene is named only where the DNA matches it firmly.

j_gene,v_gene,d_gene,CDR3aa
TRBJ2-7,TRBV27,NA,CASSLGAGVGYEQYF
TRBJ1-4,TRBV7-6,NA,CASSLADTTNEKLFF
TRBJ2-7,TRBV7-9,NA,CASSDRTYEQYF
TRBJ2-3,TRBV4-2,NA,CASSQGPELESDTQYF
TRBJ1-2,TRBV9,NA,CASSSGGQGFSYGYTF
TRBJ2-1,TRBV23-1,NA,CASSPPRGLAAYNEQFF
TRBJ1-1,TRBV19,NA,CASSISLDSEGFF
TRBJ2-7,TRBV14,TRBD1,CASSRDDRVEQYF
TRBJ1-1,TRBV7-6,TRBD1,CASSYRGGTEAFF
TRBJ2-7,TRBV2,TRBD2,CASSEARLAVPSYEQYF
TRBJ2-5,TRBV30,TRBD1,CAWSVGTGEETQYF
TRBJ2-2,TRBV6-5,NA,CASSRAGELFF
TRBJ1-2,TRBV30,NA,CAWSWGDYGYTF
TRBJ1-5,TRBV6-5,NA,CASSPVDSNQPQHF
TRBJ2-2,TRBV7-9,TRBD1,CASSLDRGPTGELFF
TRBJ2-3,TRBV4-3,TRBD2,CASSLLAEGDTQYF
TRBJ2-3,TRBV4-1,TRBD2,CASSQGSGGSTDTQYF
TRBJ1-1,TRBV6-5,NA,CASSYPDPSGNTEAFF
TRBJ2-1,TRBV7-6,TRBD2,CASSFLASGSYNEQFF
TRBJ1-1,TRBV5-6,NA,CASSFGPTNTEAFF
TRBJ2-1,TRBV4-1,TRBD1,CASSQEPGGYNEQFF
TRBJ1-3,TRBV9,TRBD1,CASSVPDRGEGNTIYF
TRBJ2-2,TRBV6-5,NA,CASSYSPGGIGELFF
TRBJ1-1,TRBV19,NA,CASSIGMNTEAFF
TRBJ2-7,TRBV7-9,NA,CASSLGWGIEYEQYF
TRBJ1-2,TRBV6-1,TRBD1,CASSEQGAYGYTF
TRBJ2-2,TRBV7-9,TRBD1,CASSSGQGANTGELFF
TRBJ2-7,TRBV6-6,TRBD2,CASSWTSANEQYF
TRBJ2-5,TRBV9,NA,CASSVFEGVETQYF
TRBJ1-2,TRBV6-4,TRBD1,CASSDPGQGDYGYTF
TRBJ2-1,TRBV27,NA,CASSHYNEQFF
TRBJ2-1,TRBV15,NA,CATSRVESSYNEQFF
TRBJ1-2,TRBV28,TRBD1,CASSPGTGRGYGYTF
TRBJ1-4,TRBV14,NA,CASSPSDGSVELFF
TRBJ1-2,TRBV30,NA,CAWNINNYGYTF
TRBJ2-5,TRBV11-1,NA,CASSIRQGGETQYF
TRBJ1-2,TRBV19,TRBD1,CASSSYTGANYGYTF
TRBJ1-1,TRBV19,NA,CASSSTMNTEAFF
TRBJ2-3,TRBV30,TRBD2,CAWNPGTSGGDTQYF
TRBJ2-1,TRBV9,NA,CASSPQYVRGPMDEQFF
TRBJ2-1,TRBV11-2,TRBD2,CASSWTSGGFTDEQFF
TRBJ2-5,TRBV4-1,TRBD1,CASSQDTGGIEETQYF
TRBJ1-6,TRBV9,NA,CASGGGESYNSPLHF
TRBJ2-3,TRBV25-1,NA,CASSETPASTDTQYF
TRBJ2-5,TRBV13,TRBD2,CASSLARGSAGGIETQYF
TRBJ2-7,TRBV7-8,TRBD1,CASSLSTGQGGYEQYF